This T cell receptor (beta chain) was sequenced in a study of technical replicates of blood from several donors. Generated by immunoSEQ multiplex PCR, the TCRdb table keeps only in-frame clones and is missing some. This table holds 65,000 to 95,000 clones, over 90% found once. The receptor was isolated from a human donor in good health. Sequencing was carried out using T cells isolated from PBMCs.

CDR3 sequence (DNA): TGCAGCGTTGTAACAGGGGAGAGCTACGAGCAGTACTTC. Amino acids: CSVVTGESYEQYF. The chain is built from TRBV29-1 and TRBJ2-7, with 7 bases fitting TRBD1. Trimming removed 4 bases from V and 3 bases from J; junction bases left unmatched: 6. The CDR3 is 13 residues long. Germline V lookup: CDR1 SQVTM, CDR2 ANQGSEA.